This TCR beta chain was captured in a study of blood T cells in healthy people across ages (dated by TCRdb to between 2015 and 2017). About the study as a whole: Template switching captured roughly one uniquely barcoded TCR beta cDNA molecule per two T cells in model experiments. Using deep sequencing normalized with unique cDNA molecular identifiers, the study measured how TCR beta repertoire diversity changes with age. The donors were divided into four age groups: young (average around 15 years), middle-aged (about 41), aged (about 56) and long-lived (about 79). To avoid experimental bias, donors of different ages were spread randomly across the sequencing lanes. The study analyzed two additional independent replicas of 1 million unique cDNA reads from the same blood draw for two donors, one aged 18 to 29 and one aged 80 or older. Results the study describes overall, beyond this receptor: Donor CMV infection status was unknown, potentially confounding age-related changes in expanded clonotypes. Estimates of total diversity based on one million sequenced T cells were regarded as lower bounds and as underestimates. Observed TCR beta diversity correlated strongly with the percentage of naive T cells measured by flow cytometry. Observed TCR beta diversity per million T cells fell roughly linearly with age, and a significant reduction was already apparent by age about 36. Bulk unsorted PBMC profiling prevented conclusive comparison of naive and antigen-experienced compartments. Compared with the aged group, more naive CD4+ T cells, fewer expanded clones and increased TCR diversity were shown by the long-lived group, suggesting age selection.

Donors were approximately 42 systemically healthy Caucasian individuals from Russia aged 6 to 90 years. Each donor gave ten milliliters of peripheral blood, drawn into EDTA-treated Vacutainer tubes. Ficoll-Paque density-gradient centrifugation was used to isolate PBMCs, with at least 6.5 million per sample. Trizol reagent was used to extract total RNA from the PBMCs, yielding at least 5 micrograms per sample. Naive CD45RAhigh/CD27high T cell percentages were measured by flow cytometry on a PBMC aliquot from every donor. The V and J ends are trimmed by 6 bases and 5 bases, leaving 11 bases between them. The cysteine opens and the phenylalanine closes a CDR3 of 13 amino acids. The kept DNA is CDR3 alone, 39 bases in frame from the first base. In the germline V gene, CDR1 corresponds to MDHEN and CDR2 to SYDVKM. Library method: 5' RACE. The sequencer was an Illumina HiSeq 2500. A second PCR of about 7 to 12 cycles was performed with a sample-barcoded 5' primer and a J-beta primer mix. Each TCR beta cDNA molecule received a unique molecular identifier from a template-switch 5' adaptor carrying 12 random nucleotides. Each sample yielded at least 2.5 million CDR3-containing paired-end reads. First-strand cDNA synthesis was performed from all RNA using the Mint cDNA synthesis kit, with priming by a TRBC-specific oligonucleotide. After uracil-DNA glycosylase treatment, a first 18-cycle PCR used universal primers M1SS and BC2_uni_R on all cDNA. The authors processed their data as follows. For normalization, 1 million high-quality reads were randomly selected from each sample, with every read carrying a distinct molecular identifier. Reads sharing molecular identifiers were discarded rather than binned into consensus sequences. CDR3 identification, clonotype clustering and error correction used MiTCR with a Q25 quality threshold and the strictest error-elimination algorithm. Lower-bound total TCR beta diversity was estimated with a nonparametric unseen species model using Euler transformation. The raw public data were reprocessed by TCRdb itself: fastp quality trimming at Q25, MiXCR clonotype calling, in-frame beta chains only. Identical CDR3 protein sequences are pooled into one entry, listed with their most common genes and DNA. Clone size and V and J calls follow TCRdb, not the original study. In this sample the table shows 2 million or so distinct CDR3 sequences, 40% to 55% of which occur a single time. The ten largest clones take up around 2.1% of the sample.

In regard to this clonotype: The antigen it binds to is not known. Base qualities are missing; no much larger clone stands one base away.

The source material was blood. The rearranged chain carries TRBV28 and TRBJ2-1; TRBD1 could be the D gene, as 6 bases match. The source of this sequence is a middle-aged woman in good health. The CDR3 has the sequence CASRVGQHNEQFF. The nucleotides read TGTGCCAGCAGGGTCGGACAGCACAATGAGCAGTTCTTC.